The rows below give T cell receptor beta chains drawn from one sample of a study of T cell responses to AZD1222 COVID-19 vaccine. TCRdb's copy holds only in-frame clones and misses some; the assay was immunoSEQ multiplex PCR. This repertoire shows 95,000 to 150,000 clones, approximately 90% found once; its top ten account for under 9%. Sequences were derived from peripheral blood, sampled on day 0 of AZD1222 vaccination. The receptors originated from an adult in good health. Each CDR3 is given with its conserved first and last residue. Fields, in order: D gene, clone size, V gene, J gene, CDR3 DNA, CDR3 protein. The D gene is left open where the match is weak. The size of a clone is reported for some rows only, either as once, few or many, or as a class for expanded clones.

>NA|NA|TRBV5-1|TRBJ2-7
TGCGCCAGCAGCTTGGGGGGCCCTAGCGCCTCCTACGAGCAGTACTTC
CASSLGGPSASYEQYF
>NA|NA|TRBV5-4|TRBJ2-6
TGTGCCAGCAGCTTCTACTCTGGGGCCAACGTCCTGACTTTC
CASSFYSGANVLTF
>TRBD1|NA|TRBV28|TRBJ1-2
TGTGCCAGCAGTTACAGGGGGTTCAATGGCTACACCTTC
CASSYRGFNGYTF
>NA|NA|TRBV6-6|TRBJ2-5
TGTGCCAGCAGTTACCCCGGGTCCCAAGAGACCCAGTACTTC
CASSYPGSQETQYF
>NA|NA|TRBV13|TRBJ1-2
TGTGCCAGCAGCTTATGGAGGGGGAACTATGGCTACACCTTC
CASSLWRGNYGYTF
>NA|NA|TRBV6-4|TRBJ1-6
TGTGCCAGCAGTGACTTGCCGAGCTCCTATAATTCACCCCTCCACTTT
CASSDLPSSYNSPLHF
>NA|NA|TRBV11-2|TRBJ1-1
TGTGCCAGCAGCCTTTGGGCCATCAGTGAAGCTTTCTTT
CASSLWAISEAFF
>NA|NA|TRBV5-8|TRBJ2-1
TGTGCCAGCAGCTTAGCAGGGTTTATTGAGCAGTTCTTC
CASSLAGFIEQFF
>NA|NA|TRBV30|TRBJ1-5
TGTGCCTGGAGTGTAGGAGACCACCAGCCCCAGCATTTT
CAWSVGDHQPQHF
>TRBD2|NA|TRBV27|TRBJ2-2
TGTGCCAGCAGACCCGGACTAGCGGGTTACACCGGGGAGCTGTTTTTT
CASRPGLAGYTGELFF
>TRBD1|NA|TRBV6-5|TRBJ2-5
TGTGCCAGCGGATACAGGGGGCTGGAGACCCAGTACTTC
CASGYRGLETQYF
>NA|NA|TRBV9|TRBJ2-7
TGTGCCAGCAGCGTAGGTCTGGGGCTGGGGTACGAGCAGTACTTC
CASSVGLGLGYEQYF
>NA|NA|TRBV27|TRBJ2-7
TGTGCCAGCAGTTCGGGACTGCGGGGCCCCTACGAGCAGTACTTC
CASSSGLRGPYEQYF
>NA|once|TRBV30|TRBJ1-4
TGTGCCTGGAGTGTTTCGGCCTGGGGAAAACTGTTTTTT
CAWSVSAWGKLFF
>NA|NA|TRBV29-1|TRBJ1-1
TGCAGCGTAGAAAGGACAGACACTGAAGCTTTCTTT
CSVERTDTEAFF
>NA|NA|TRBV20-1|TRBJ1-3
TGCAGTGCTAGTAGAGGGGCCGTCTCTGGAAACACCATATATTTT
CSASRGAVSGNTIYF
>NA|NA|TRBV7-9|TRBJ1-4
TGTGCCAGCAGCTCGGACAGAACTAATGAAAAACTGTTTTTT
CASSSDRTNEKLFF
>NA|NA|TRBV5-1|TRBJ2-7
TGCGCCAGCAGCCAAAGACTAGGTCCCTACGAGCAGTACTTC
CASSQRLGPYEQYF
>TRBD1|NA|TRBV2|TRBJ2-2
TGTGCCAGCAAACGAGACAGGGGAGATATCACCGGGGAGCTGTTTTTT
CASKRDRGDITGELFF
>NA|NA|TRBV2|TRBJ1-1
TGTGCCAGCAGTGGGGCAACGAACACTGAAGCTTTCTTT
CASSGATNTEAFF
>TRBD1|NA|TRBV3-1/TRBV3-2|TRBJ1-2
TGTGCCAGCAGCCAAGATTGGCAGGGGGAATGGTATGGCTACACCTTC
CASSQDWQGEWYGYTF
>TRBD1|NA|TRBV12-3/TRBV12-4|TRBJ1-1
TGTGCCAGCAGTTTGATCAGGGGGCGTCAAGCTTTCTTT
CASSLIRGRQAFF
>TRBD1|NA|TRBV11-2|TRBJ1-1
TGTGCCAGCAGCCCCCTCGGGACAGGGTATACTGAAGCTTTCTTT
CASSPLGTGYTEAFF
>NA|NA|TRBV19|TRBJ1-2
TGTGCCAGTAGTTCCCAGGGACGGTACTATGGCTACACCTTC
CASSSQGRYYGYTF
>NA|NA|TRBV7-9|TRBJ2-3
TGTGCCAGCAGCCCCCGGGGGGATACGCAGTATTTT
CASSPRGDTQYF
>NA|NA|TRBV6-5|TRBJ1-5
TGTGCCAGCGTACAGGGCAACCAGCCCCAGCATTTT
CASVQGNQPQHF
>TRBD2|NA|TRBV28|TRBJ2-1
TGTGCCACTCTAGCGGGAGGGCCGGGTAATGAGCAGTTCTTC
CATLAGGPGNEQFF
>NA|NA|TRBV19|TRBJ2-1
TGTGCCAGCGTAGGCGATAACGGGCCTTACAATGAGCAGTTCTTC
CASVGDNGPYNEQFF
>NA|few|TRBV2|TRBJ2-2
TGTGCCAGCAGTGTATGGAGGGGACGAAACACCGGGGAGCTGTTTTTT
CASSVWRGRNTGELFF
>NA|NA|TRBV20-1|TRBJ1-5
TGCAGTGCTAGAGGCGGCGAGGCCCAGCATTTT
CSARGGEAQHF
>TRBD1|once|TRBV19|TRBJ1-1
TGTGCCAGTAGGGCCGACCCACAGGGGAGGAACACTGAAGCTTTCTTT
CASRADPQGRNTEAFF
>TRBD2|NA|TRBV7-2|TRBJ2-7
TGTGCCAGCAGCTTGGGACTAGCGGGACTCGACAACGAGCAGTACTTC
CASSLGLAGLDNEQYF
>NA|NA|TRBV23-1|TRBJ2-4
TGCGCCAGCAGTCAATCGACCGGGCCCCGGGGGGCCAAAAACATTCAGTACTTC
CASSQSTGPRGAKNIQYF
>NA|NA|TRBV5-1|TRBJ1-1
TGCGCCAGCAGCCCGGGGAGCATGAACACTGAAGCTTTCTTT
CASSPGSMNTEAFF
>TRBD1|NA|TRBV5-1|TRBJ1-2
TGCGCCAGCAGCTTGGGACAGGGGGGATTATACACCTTC
CASSLGQGGLYTF
>NA|NA|TRBV27|TRBJ1-2
TGTGCCAGCAGTATCCGGGACGGTAACTATGGCTACACCTTC
CASSIRDGNYGYTF
>NA|NA|TRBV4-2|TRBJ1-2
TGTGCCAGCAGCCAAGGGACCGTTGGTTATGGCTACACCTTC
CASSQGTVGYGYTF
>TRBD2|few|TRBV28|TRBJ2-3
TGTGCCAGCAGTACCCGGGGGGGCACAGATACGCAGTATTTT
CASSTRGGTDTQYF
>TRBD1|NA|TRBV11-3|TRBJ1-1
TGTGCCAGCAGCTTAGGGGCCAACAGGGGCCACGCGGCTTTCTTT
CASSLGANRGHAAFF
>TRBD1|once|TRBV12-5|TRBJ1-4
TGTGCTAGTGGTTTGGACCCCCGACAGGGACCTAATGAAAAACTGTTTTTT
CASGLDPRQGPNEKLFF
>NA|NA|TRBV3-1/TRBV3-2|TRBJ1-2
TGTGCCAGCAGCCTCCTCGGGGAGGGAGGGATTGGCTACACCTTC
CASSLLGEGGIGYTF
>NA|NA|TRBV7-3|TRBJ2-3
TGTGCCAGCAGCTTAGATGTGGGGCTTACGCAGTATTTT
CASSLDVGLTQYF
>NA|NA|TRBV6-4|TRBJ2-7
TGTGCCAGCAGTGATGGCCAGGGGGGCGAGCAGTACTTC
CASSDGQGGEQYF
>NA|once|TRBV13|TRBJ1-4
TGTGCCAGCAGCTTAGGTAATCCCCATGCAACTAATGAAAAACTGTTTTTT
CASSLGNPHATNEKLFF
>NA|NA|TRBV19|TRBJ1-2
TGTGCCAGTAGCTCGAGGTGGCTAGGGGGCTACACCTTC
CASSSRWLGGYTF
>NA|NA|TRBV20-1|TRBJ1-1
TGCAGTGCTAGTTGGAGTGGGACCCCTGGTCGTACTGAAGCTTTCTTT
CSASWSGTPGRTEAFF